These T cell receptor beta chains were read from a single sample in a study of tumor and adjacent non-tumor tissue in lung cancer. TCRdb re-called the multiplex PCR reads with MiXCR, one entry per CDR3 protein. The sample includes approximately 75,000 distinct CDR3 sequences, around 74% seen only once; the top ten take roughly 12%. The sample taken for sequencing was lung tumor tissue. Every receptor here comes from a woman between 50 and 59 years old with non-small cell lung cancer. CDR3s leave out the opening cysteine and the closing phenylalanine or tryptophan. Each record gives: clone size, V gene, CDR3 protein. Rows may omit the clone size; those that give it use once, few, many or a size class.

>few|TRBV20-1
SARDPGADDIYWPQH
>-|TRBV11-2
ASCFLDRGTKAF
>-|TRBV28
SSSYGQLAYEQY
>-|TRBV10-2
ASDTGGSWYEQY
>many|TRBV5-1
ASSLAGTGTGQETQY
>-|TRBV28
ATGLAGGLTKDIQY
>-|TRBV4-1
ASRQEPVERGEQF
>-|TRBV6-1
ASSEGVTLPIDTQY
>-|TRBV20-1
SAPKGGNSPPH
>-|TRBV29-1
SVDDPKEAQETQY
>-|TRBV6-4
ASSDQNLAGDHNEQF
>-|TRBV9
ASSAFLAGSTDTQY
>-|TRBV11-3
GSSLAGGTGELF
>-|TRBV11-2
ASISREKESQY
>many|TRBV30
AWSRRGDNEKLF
>-|TRBV12-3/TRBV12-4
ASRLGAVDIAPIY
>-|TRBV28
ASSLVGETGTYEQY
>few|TRBV11-2
ASGLGRDTGELF
>-|TRBV12-3/TRBV12-4
ASNRNRASTDMQY
>-|TRBV6-6
ASIYRGRVDTEAL
>-|TRBV6-1
AIRPPSSYEQY
>-|TRBV12-3/TRBV12-4
DSSLKAGRVF
>-|TRBV11-2
ASSKIGGGRGETQY
>-|TRBV12-3/TRBV12-4
GSRTSGQDEQF
>-|TRBV11-3
ASSLDGTSGYYEQH
>-|TRBV28
ASSLARGLGFYQETQY
>-|TRBV10-1
ASSESGGGELL
>-|TRBV7-9
ASRLLAGEGTDTQY
>-|TRBV12-3/TRBV12-4
VSSFLTGGYEKLF
>many|TRBV5-1
ASSGADWGETQY
>few|TRBV11-2
ASRGTGNTGELF
>-|TRBV20-1
NAPVGRGTGELF
>-|TRBV4-1
ASSQVTSGRRNEQL
>-|TRBV11-3
DSSLDRGNSEAF
>once|TRBV12-3/TRBV12-4
PSSLIAGYTGELL
>-|TRBV28
ANRDNNEQF
>once|TRBV19
ASSTASSSSYEQY
>-|TRBV6-5
ASSLTIRYTIY
>once|TRBV11-2
TSSARSVGRPDTQY
>-|TRBV6-1
VNSGVRGLYGYT
>-|TRBV5-1
ASSLGGGAEEVTQY
>many|TRBV5-1
ASSLGITGTQYNEQF
>-|TRBV11-1
ASSFRVWAQLSTGELF
>once|TRBV11-2
ASSMMDTAYEQY
>-|TRBV29-1
NGTDRFYKQY